This TCR beta chain was documented in a study of control samples from healthy donors and cancer patients. Generated by immunoSEQ multiplex PCR, the TCRdb table keeps only in-frame clones and is missing some. The data show 350,000 to 450,000 clones, around 90% seen once. The table lists this clone with a few counts. CDR1 and CDR2 (germline): SGHAT, FQNNGV. V lost 0 bases to trimming and J lost 8 bases, with 16 bases between them. This CDR3 has 15 residues. J is TRBJ1-2 and V is TRBV11-2; D ambiguous. Sequencing input: PBMCs. The receptor was derived from a man between 35 and 55 years old with head and neck cancer. The CDR3 sequence: CASSLDYGLLVGYTF. CDR3 DNA: TGTGCCAGCAGCTTAGATTACGGGCTGTTAGTAGGCTACACCTTC.